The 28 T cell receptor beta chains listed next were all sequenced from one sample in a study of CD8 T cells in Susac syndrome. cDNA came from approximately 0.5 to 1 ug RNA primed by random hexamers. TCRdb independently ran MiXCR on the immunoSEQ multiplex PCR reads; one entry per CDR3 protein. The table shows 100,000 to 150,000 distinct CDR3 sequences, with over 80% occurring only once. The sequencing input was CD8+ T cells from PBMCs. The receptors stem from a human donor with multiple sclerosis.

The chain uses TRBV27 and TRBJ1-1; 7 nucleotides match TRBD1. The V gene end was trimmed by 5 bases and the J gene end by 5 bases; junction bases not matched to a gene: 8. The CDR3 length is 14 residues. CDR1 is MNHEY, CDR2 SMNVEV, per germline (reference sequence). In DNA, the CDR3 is TGTGCCAGCAGTGAACATAAACAGGGGACTGAAGCTTTCTTT. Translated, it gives CASSEHKQGTEAFF.

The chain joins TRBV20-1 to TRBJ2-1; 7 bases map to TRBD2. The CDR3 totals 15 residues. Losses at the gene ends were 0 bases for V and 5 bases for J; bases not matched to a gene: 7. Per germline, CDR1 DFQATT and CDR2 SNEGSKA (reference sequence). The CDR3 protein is CSARDRTRGNNEQFF. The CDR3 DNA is TGCAGTGCTAGAGATCGGACGCGGGGGAACAATGAGCAGTTCTTC.

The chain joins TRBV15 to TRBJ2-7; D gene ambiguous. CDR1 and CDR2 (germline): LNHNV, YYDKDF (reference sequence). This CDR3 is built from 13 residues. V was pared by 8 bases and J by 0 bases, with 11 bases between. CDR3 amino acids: CATSDRSSYEQYV. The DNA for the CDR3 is TGTGCCACCTCCGACCGGAGCTCCTACGAGCAGTACGTC.

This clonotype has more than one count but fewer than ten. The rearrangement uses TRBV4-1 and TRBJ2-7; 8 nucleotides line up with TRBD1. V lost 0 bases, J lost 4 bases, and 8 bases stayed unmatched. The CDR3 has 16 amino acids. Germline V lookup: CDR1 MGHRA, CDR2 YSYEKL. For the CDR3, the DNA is TGCGCCAGCAGCCAAGAGGGCAGGGGGCCGGAATACGAGCAGTACTTC. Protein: CASSQEGRGPEYEQYF.

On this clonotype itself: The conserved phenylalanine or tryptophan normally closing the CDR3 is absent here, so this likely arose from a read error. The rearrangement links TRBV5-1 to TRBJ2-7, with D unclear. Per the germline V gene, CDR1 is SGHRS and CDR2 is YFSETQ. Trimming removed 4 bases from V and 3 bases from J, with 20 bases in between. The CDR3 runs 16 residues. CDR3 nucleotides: TGCGCCAGCAGCCCCAACACAGCCGGGTTTCTCTACGAGCAGTACCTC. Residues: CASSPNTAGFLYEQYL.

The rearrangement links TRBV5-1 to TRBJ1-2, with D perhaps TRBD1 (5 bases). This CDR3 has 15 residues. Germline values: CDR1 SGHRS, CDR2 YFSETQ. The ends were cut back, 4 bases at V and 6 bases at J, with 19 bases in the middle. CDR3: CASSEGGEWYNGYTF. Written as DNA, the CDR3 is TGCGCCAGCAGCGAAGGAGGGGAGTGGTATAATGGCTACACCTTC.

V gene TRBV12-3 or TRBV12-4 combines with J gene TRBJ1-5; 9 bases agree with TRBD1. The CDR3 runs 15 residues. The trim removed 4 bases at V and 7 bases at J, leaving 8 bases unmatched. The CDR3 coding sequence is TGTGCCAGCAGTTCACAGGGGGCGCCCGGCCAGCCCCAGCATTTT. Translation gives CASSSQGAPGQPQHF.

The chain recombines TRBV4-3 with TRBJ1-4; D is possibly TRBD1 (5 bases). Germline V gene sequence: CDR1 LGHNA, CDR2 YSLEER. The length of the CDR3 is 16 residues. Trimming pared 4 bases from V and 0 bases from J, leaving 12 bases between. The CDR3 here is CASSPTGVATNEKLFF. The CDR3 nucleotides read TGCGCCAGCAGCCCTACGGGGGTTGCAACTAATGAAAAACTGTTTTTT.

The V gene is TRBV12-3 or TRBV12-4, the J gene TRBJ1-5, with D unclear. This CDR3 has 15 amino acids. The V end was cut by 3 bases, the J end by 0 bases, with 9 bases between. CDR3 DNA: TGTGCCAGCAGTTTGGACCGATCTAGCAATCAGCCCCAGCATTTT. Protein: CASSLDRSSNQPQHF.

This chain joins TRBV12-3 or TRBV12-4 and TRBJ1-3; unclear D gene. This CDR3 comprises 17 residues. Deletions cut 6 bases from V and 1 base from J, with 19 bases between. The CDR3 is CASRLAEYQASGNTIYF. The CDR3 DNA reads TGTGCCAGCAGATTGGCAGAGTACCAGGCTTCTGGAAACACCATATATTTT.

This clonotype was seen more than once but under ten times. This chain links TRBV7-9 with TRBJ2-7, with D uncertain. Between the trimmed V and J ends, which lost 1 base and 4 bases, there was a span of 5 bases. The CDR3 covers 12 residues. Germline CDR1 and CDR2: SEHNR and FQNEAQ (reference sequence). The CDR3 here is CASSLGVYEQYF. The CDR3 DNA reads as TGTGCCAGCAGCTTAGGCGTATACGAGCAGTACTTC.

DNA for the CDR3: TGTGCCAGCAGCGTAGCTTCCTCTGGCTACACCTTC. This gives the protein CASSVASSGYTF. V is TRBV9 and J is TRBJ1-2; D is unresolved. This CDR3 comprises 12 residues. Germline V gene sequence: CDR1 SGDLS, CDR2 YYNGEE. With 0 bases removed from V and 7 bases from J, the gap between germline ends came to 7 bases.

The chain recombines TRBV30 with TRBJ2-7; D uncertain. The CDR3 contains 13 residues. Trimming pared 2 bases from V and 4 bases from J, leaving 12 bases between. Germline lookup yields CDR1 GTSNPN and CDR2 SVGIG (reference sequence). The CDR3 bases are TGTGCCTGGAGTCTCGGACGGTTTTACGAGCAGTACTTC. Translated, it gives CAWSLGRFYEQYF.

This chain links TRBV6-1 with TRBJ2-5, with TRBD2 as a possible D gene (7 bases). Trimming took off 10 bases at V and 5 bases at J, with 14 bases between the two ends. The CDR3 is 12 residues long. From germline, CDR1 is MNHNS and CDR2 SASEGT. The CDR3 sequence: CATEGGGETQYF. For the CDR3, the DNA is TGTGCCACGGAGGGAGGGGGGGAGACCCAGTACTTC.

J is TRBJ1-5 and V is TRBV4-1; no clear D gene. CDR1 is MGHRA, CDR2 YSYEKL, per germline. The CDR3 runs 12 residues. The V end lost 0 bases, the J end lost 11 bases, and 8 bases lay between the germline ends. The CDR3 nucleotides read TGCGCCAGCAGCCAAGAGGGCACAGCCCAGCATTTT. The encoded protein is CASSQEGTAQHF.

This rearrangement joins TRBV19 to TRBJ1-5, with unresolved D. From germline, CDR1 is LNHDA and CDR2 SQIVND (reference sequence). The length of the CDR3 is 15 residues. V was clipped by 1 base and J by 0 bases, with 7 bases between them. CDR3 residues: CASSIGGYSNQPQHF. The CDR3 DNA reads TGTGCCAGTAGTATAGGCGGGTATAGCAATCAGCCCCAGCATTTT.

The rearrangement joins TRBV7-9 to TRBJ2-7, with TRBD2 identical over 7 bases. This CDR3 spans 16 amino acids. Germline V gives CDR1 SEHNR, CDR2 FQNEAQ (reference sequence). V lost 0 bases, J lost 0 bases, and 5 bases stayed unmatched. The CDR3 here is CASSLAGGSGSYEQYV. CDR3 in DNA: TGTGCCAGCAGCTTAGCGGGGGGGAGTGGCTCCTACGAGCAGTACGTC.

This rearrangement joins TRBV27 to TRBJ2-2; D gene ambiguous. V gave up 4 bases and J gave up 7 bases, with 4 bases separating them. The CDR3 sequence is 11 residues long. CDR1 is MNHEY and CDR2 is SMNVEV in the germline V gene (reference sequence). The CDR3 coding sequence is TGTGCCAGCAGTTCCTTCGGGGAGCTGTTTTTT. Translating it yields CASSSFGELFF.

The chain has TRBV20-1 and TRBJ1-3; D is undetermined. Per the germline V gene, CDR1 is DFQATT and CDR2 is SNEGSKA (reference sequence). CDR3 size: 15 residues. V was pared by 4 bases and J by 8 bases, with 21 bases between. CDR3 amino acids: CSAIQIEDLEYTIYF. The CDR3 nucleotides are TGCAGTGCTATCCAAATAGAGGACTTGGAATACACCATATATTTT.

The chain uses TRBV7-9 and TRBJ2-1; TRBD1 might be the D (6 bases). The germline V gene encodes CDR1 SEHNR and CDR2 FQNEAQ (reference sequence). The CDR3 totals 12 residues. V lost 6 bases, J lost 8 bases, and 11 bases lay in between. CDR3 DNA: TGTGCCAGCAGTTCTACAGGGTATGAGCAGTTCTTC. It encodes CASSSTGYEQFF. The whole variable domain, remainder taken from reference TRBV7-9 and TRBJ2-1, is DTGVSQNPRHKITKRGQNVTFRCDPISEHNRLYWYRQTLGQGPEFLTYFQNEAQLEKSRLLSDRFSAERPKGSFSTLEIQRTEQGDSAMYLCASSSTGYEQFFGPGTRLTVL.

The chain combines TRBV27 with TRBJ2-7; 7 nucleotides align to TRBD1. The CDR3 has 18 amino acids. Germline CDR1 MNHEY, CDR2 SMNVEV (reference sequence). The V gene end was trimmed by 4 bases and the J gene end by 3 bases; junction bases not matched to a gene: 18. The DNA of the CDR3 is TGTGCCAGCAGTTCCCTTAACCACCGGGACAGATCGTACTACGAGCAGTACTTC. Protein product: CASSSLNHRDRSYYEQYF.

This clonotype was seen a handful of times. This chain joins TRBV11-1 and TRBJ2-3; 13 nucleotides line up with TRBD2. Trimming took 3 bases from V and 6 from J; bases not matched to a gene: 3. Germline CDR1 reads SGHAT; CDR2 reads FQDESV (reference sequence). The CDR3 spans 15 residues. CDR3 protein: CASSLGLAGLDTQYF. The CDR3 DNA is TGTGCCAGCAGCTTGGGACTAGCGGGGTTGGATACGCAGTATTTT. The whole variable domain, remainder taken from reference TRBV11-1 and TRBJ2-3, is EAEVAQSPRYKITEKSQAVAFWCDPISGHATLYWYRQILGQGPELLVQFQDESVVDDSQLPKDRFSAERLKGVDSTLKIQPAELGDSAMYLCASSLGLAGLDTQYFGPGTRLTVL.

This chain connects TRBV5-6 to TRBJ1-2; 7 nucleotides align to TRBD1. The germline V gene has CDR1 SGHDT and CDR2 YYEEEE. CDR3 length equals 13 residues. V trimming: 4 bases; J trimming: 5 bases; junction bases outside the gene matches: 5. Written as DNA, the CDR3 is TGTGCCAGCAGCACCGGGACAGAGTATGGCTACACCTTC. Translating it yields CASSTGTEYGYTF.

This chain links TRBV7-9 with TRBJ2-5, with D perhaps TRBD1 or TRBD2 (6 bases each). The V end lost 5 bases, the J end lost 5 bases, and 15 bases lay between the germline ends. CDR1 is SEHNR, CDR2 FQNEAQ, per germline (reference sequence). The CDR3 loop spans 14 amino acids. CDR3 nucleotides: TGTGCCAGCAGCCCCCCAGGAGGGGGGGAGACCCAGTACTTC. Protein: CASSPPGGGETQYF.

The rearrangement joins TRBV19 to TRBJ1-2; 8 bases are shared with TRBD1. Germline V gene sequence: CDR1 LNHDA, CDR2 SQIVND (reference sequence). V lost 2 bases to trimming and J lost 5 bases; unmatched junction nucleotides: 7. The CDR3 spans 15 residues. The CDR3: CASSIYVQGAYGYTF. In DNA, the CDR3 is TGTGCCAGTAGTATATATGTTCAGGGGGCGTATGGCTACACCTTC.

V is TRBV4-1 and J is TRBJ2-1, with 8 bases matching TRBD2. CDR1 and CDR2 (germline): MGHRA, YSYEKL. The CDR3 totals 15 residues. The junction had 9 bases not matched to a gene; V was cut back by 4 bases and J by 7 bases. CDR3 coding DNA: TGCGCCAGCAGCCCCTCCCCGGCGGGGGGAAATGAGCAGTTCTTC. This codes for CASSPSPAGGNEQFF.

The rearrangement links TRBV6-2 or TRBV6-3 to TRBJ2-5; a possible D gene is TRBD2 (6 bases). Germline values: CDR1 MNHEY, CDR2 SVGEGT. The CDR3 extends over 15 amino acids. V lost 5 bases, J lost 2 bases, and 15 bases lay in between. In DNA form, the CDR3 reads TGTGCCAGCAGTGCAACTAGCTTACTGCAAGAGACCCAGTACTTC. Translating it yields CASSATSLLQETQYF.

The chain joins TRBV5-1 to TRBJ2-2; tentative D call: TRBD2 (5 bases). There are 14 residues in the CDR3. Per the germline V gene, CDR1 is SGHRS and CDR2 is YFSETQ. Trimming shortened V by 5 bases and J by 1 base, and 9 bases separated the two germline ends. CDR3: CASRPRENTGELFF. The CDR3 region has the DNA TGCGCCAGCAGACCGAGGGAGAACACCGGGGAGCTGTTTTTT.